The rows below give T cell receptor beta chains drawn from one sample of a study of shared clonotypes between healthy human individuals. Sequencing was performed with immunoSEQ multiplex PCR; in TCRdb, only in-frame clones are kept and a portion is missing. There are approximately 440,000 clones in the sample; around 77% occur only once, and around 11% lies in the top ten. Input material: PBMCs. Source of these receptors: a woman aged 40 to 50 in good health. Some clones in this sample may be carry-over from other donors' samples. Both conserved end residues are part of each CDR3. D genes are given only for firm matches. Clone size is shown for a subset of rows, as once, few, many or a class of expanded clone.

>TRBV7-3|-|-|TRBJ1-1
CASSLSGLNTEAFF
TGTGCCAGCAGCTTATCAGGGTTGAACACTGAAGCTTTCTTT
>TRBV5-1|-|-|TRBJ2-1
CASSWVGGGYNEQFF
TGCGCCAGCAGCTGGGTAGGGGGAGGTTACAATGAGCAGTTCTTC
>TRBV2|-|TRBD1|TRBJ1-5
CASRARDRGYSNQPQHF
TGTGCCAGCAGGGCCCGGGACAGGGGATATAGCAATCAGCCCCAGCATTTT
>TRBV27|-|-|TRBJ1-4
CASTLWTAGVDEKLLF
TGTGCCAGCACTCTTTGGACAGCGGGAGTAGATGAAAAACTGCTTTTT
>TRBV28|-|-|TRBJ2-7
CASSIPGQQQYF
TGTGCCAGCAGTATTCCCGGACAGCAGCAGTACTTC
>TRBV2|-|-|TRBJ2-6
CASSENSASGANVLTF
TGTGCCAGCAGTGAGAACTCCGCCTCTGGGGCCAACGTCCTGACTTTC
>TRBV15|once|-|TRBJ2-7
CATSRSGTVSYEQYF
TGTGCCACCAGCAGGTCCGGGACGGTCTCCTACGAGCAGTACTTC
>TRBV6-6|-|-|TRBJ2-1
CASSYPHGGSYNEQFF
TGTGCCAGCAGTTACCCTCACGGAGGTTCCTACAATGAGCAGTTCTTC
>TRBV30|-|TRBD2|TRBJ2-3
CAWSVRFQRGRTDTQYF
TGTGCCTGGAGTGTACGTTTCCAGCGGGGGCGCACAGATACGCAGTATTTT
>TRBV5-1|-|TRBD1|TRBJ1-2
CASSTGQPNFDYGYTF
TGCGCCAGCAGCACGGGACAGCCCAATTTCGACTATGGCTACACCTTC